The 18 T cell receptor beta chains listed next were all sequenced from one sample in a study of cytomegalovirus exposure and HLA in healthy donors. Researchers ran the PCR with 60 Vbeta and 13 Jbeta primers. Assay: immunoSEQ multiplex PCR; the TCRdb copy retains only in-frame clones and omits some. The sample has about 180,000 clones; around four fifths are singletons. Sample: PBMCs. Every receptor here comes from a girl aged 10-17 years in good health and CMV-seropositive.

The chain is built from TRBV5-1 and TRBJ2-5; TRBD2 might be the D (5 bases). The end of the DNA fits TRBJ2-7 better, so the J call may be wrong. The CDR3 has 14 residues. CDR1 is SGHRS and CDR2 is YFSETQ in the germline V gene. The CDR3 loop is CASSLAGSSYEQYF. DNA for the CDR3: TGCGCCAGCAGTCTGGCTGGGAGCTCCTACGAGCAGTACTTC.

This chain joins TRBV6-1 and TRBJ1-1; maybe TRBD1 (6 bases). CDR3 size: 15 residues. Trimming stripped 1 base from V and 7 bases from J, with 16 bases between. Germline CDR1 and CDR2: MNHNS and SASEGT. The CDR3 loop is CASSEVGYRELEAFF. CDR3 bases: TGTGCCAGCAGTGAAGTAGGATACAGGGAACTTGAAGCTTTCTTT.

This chain uses TRBV11-3 with TRBJ1-4; D possibly corresponds to TRBD1 (5 bases). The CDR3 sequence is 15 residues long. The V gene lost 5 bases and the J gene lost 8 bases, with 18 bases spanning the gap. Germline V CDR1 and CDR2: SGHNT, YENEEA. The CDR3 region is CASSLLPGKDEKLFF. CDR3 DNA: TGTGCCAGCAGCCTCCTCCCAGGGAAGGACGAAAAACTGTTTTTT.

The V gene is TRBV2, the J gene TRBJ1-2; 8 nucleotides match TRBD1. With V trimmed by 3 bases and J by 4 bases, 4 bases remained unmatched. CDR1 is SNHLY and CDR2 is FYNNEI in the germline V gene. This CDR3 has 14 amino acids. As DNA, the CDR3 is TGTGCCAGCAGTGAGGCAGGGGGCCGCTATGGCTACACCTTC. Its protein product is CASSEAGGRYGYTF.

The V and J genes are TRBV12-5 and TRBJ2-1; possibly TRBD2 for D (7 bases). Trimming shortened V by 1 base and J by 2 bases, and 15 bases separated the two germline ends. Germline CDR1 is LGHNT and CDR2 is FRNRAP. The CDR3 has 17 amino acids. CDR3 protein: CASGLGRGGSTYNEQFF. In DNA form, the CDR3 reads TGTGCTAGTGGTTTGGGAAGGGGGGGGAGTACCTACAATGAGCAGTTCTTC.

J is TRBJ1-6 and V is TRBV2; D is possibly TRBD1 (5 bases). Germline V gene data show CDR1 as SNHLY and CDR2 as FYNNEI. V was clipped by 7 bases and J by 2 bases, with 12 bases between them. The CDR3 loop spans 15 amino acids. CDR3 sequence (DNA): TGTGCCAGCACCCGCAGGGTGGCCTATAATTCACCCCTCCACTTT. It yields the protein CASTRRVAYNSPLHF.

The J gene is TRBJ1-5, the V gene TRBV4-2, with D possibly TRBD1 on 5 matching bases. Germline V gene data show CDR1 as LGHNA and CDR2 as YNFKEQ. The CDR3 has 15 residues. Trimming took 2 bases from V and 5 from J, leaving 13 bases between them. CDR3 sequence: CASSQTPGDDQPQHF. DNA for the CDR3: TGTGCCAGCAGCCAAACCCCGGGGGACGATCAGCCCCAGCATTTT.

J is TRBJ2-3 and V is TRBV25-1; 7 bases match TRBD1. Germline loops: CDR1 MGHDK, CDR2 SYGVNS. Unmatched junction bases numbered 11, after V lost 4 bases and J lost 4 bases. The CDR3 is made up of 16 amino acids. CDR3 amino acids: CASSGFGRQGPDTQYF. The CDR3 DNA is TGTGCCAGCAGTGGCTTCGGACGACAGGGCCCAGATACGCAGTATTTT. Full variable domain (rest looked up from reference TRBV25-1 and TRBJ2-3): EADIYQTPRYLVIGTGKKITLECSQTMGHDKMYWYQQDPGMELHLIHYSYGVNSTEKGDLSSESTVSRIRTEHFPLTLESARPSHTSQYLCASSGFGRQGPDTQYFGPGTRLTVL.

V is TRBV6-5 and J is TRBJ1-6; weak D call: TRBD1 (5 bases). Per the germline V gene, CDR1 is MNHEY and CDR2 is SVGAGI. The CDR3 is made up of 15 amino acids. Trimming removed 3 bases from V and 13 bases from J, with 19 bases in between. CDR3 nucleotides: TGTGCCAGCAGTTATGCCATGGGGGGGGAGGGGCCCCTCCACTTT. It specifies CASSYAMGGEGPLHF.

This sequence joins TRBV13 and TRBJ1-6, with D tentatively TRBD1 (5 bases). Germline V gene lookup returns CDR1 PRHDT and CDR2 FYEKMQ (reference sequence). This CDR3 comprises 13 residues. Trimming cost V 3 bases and J 8 bases, with 8 bases left between them. This CDR3 is CASSLRGDSPLHF. The CDR3 bases are TGTGCCAGCAGCTTGCGGGGGGATTCACCCCTCCACTTT.

The chain has TRBV19 and TRBJ1-4, with 9 bases lining up with TRBD1. V dropped 7 bases and J dropped 8; count of bases not matched to a gene: 8. This CDR3 is 14 amino acids long. Germline V gene sequence: CDR1 LNHDA, CDR2 SQIVND (reference sequence). In nucleotides, the CDR3 is TGTGCCAGTAACGGGGACAGGGTAAACGAAAAACTGTTTTTT. Amino acid sequence: CASNGDRVNEKLFF.

This chain connects TRBV6-1 to TRBJ1-6; 10 bases map to TRBD1. The CDR3 consists of 19 residues. Germline CDR1 and CDR2: MNHNS and SASEGT. The trim removed 4 bases at V and 10 bases at J, leaving 19 bases unmatched. CDR3 coding DNA: TGTGCCAGCAGTGCCGTAAATACCCTGGGACAGGGGTACGGATCACCCCTCCACTTT. Residues: CASSAVNTLGQGYGSPLHF.

This clone was observed a single time. Other DNA sequences within the sample encode an identical CDR3. The chain combines TRBV6-4 with TRBJ2-3; D might be TRBD2 (5 bases). V was pared by 0 bases and J by 1 base, with 5 bases between. This CDR3 is built from 14 residues. Germline V gene lookup returns CDR1 MRHNA and CDR2 SNTAGT. CDR3 sequence reads: CASSDSGGTDTQYF. DNA for the CDR3: TGTGCCAGCAGTGACTCGGGAGGCACAGATACGCAGTATTTT.

As for this clone: A read error may produce the germline difference seen at one junction end. The V and J genes are TRBV7-7 and TRBJ2-5; TRBD2 might be the D (5 bases). CDR3 length: 14 amino acids. Germline CDR1 reads SSHAT; CDR2 reads FNYEAQ (reference sequence). CDR3 in amino acids: CASSSSGLGETQYF. CDR3 DNA: TGTGCTAGCAGCTCCTCGGGGTTGGGGGAGACCCAGTACTTC.

The chain joins TRBV5-1 to TRBJ2-7; D may be TRBD2 (7 bases). CDR3 length: 14 residues. CDR1 and CDR2 from the germline V gene are SGHRS and YFSETQ. V lost 0 bases and J lost 5, with 12 bases in between. The CDR3 DNA sequence: TGCGCCAGCAGCTTGGTCGGGGGGCAGGACGAGCAGTACTTC. Translation: CASSLVGGQDEQYF. Looking up the rest from reference TRBV5-1 and TRBJ2-7 gives the full variable domain: KAGVTQTPRYLIKTRGQQVTLSCSPISGHRSVSWYQQTPGQGLQFLFEYFSETQRNKGNFPGRFSGRQFSNSRSEMNVSTLELGDSALYLCASSLVGGQDEQYFGPGTRLTVT.

The chain couples TRBV6-1 to TRBJ1-1, with D maybe TRBD1 (6 bases). The germline CDR1 and CDR2 sequences are MNHNS and SASEGT. The germline V and J ends were trimmed by 4 bases and 0 bases, with 15 bases remaining between them. This CDR3 spans 16 amino acids. DNA of the CDR3: TGTGCCAGCAGTGGACAAGTAACAGGGCTGAACACTGAAGCTTTCTTT. Translated, it gives CASSGQVTGLNTEAFF.

This sequence joins TRBV6-5 and TRBJ1-4, with TRBD1 matching 7 bases. Germline V lookup: CDR1 MNHEY, CDR2 SVGAGI. The CDR3 runs to 15 residues. With V trimmed by 6 bases and J by 5 bases, 9 bases remained unmatched. CDR3 loop: CASRRWDRENEKLFF. For the CDR3, the DNA is TGTGCCAGCAGGCGTTGGGACAGAGAGAATGAAAAACTGTTTTTT.

This clone was detected only once. This rearrangement joins TRBV7-9 to TRBJ2-5, with D unclear. This CDR3 has 11 amino acids. V was shortened by 5 bases and J by 4 bases, with 5 bases between the two germline ends. Germline V gene sequence: CDR1 SEHNR, CDR2 FQNEAQ (reference sequence). DNA for the CDR3: TGTGCCAGCAGCGCGAGAGAGACCCAGTACTTC. This translates into CASSARETQYF.